This T cell receptor (beta chain) was obtained from a study of blood T cell repertoires in COVID-19. Those enrolled, adults aged roughly 18 to 95 years, came from around 24 US areas. Assay used: immunoSEQ multiplex PCR; TCRdb lists only in-frame clones, some missing. This table holds about 150,000 clones, 85% found once. The CDR3 length is 10 residues. With 6 bases removed from V and 9 bases from J, the gap between germline ends came to 6 bases. J is TRBJ2-1 and V is TRBV12-3 or TRBV12-4; D may be TRBD2 (5 bases). The clonotype was recovered from a woman aged 40 to 50 who had recovered from COVID-19. Input material: PBMCs or T cells enriched from blood (not recorded which). CDR3 sequence: CASRGSEQFF. The CDR3, as DNA: TGTGCCAGCAGAGGGAGTGAGCAGTTCTTC.